Following are 12 T cell receptor beta chains from one sample sequenced in a study of Graves' ophthalmopathy and Graves' hyperthyroidism. Amplifying from RNA transcripts, the study obtained TCR beta CDR3 regions. First-round RT-PCR employed HTBI primers, with a second-round multiplex PCR after it. TCRdb processed the multiplex PCR reads anew with MiXCR; each CDR3 protein has one entry. The repertoire includes hundreds of thousands of distinct CDR3 sequences, roughly 50% of them detected once, and around 43% sits in the top ten. Material for sequencing was peripheral blood. The receptors come from an adult man with Graves' ophthalmopathy.

This clonotype came up a few times. Relative to the germline gene, one junction end is altered; a read error may explain this. V and J are TRBV19 and TRBJ2-2; D may match TRBD1 or TRBD2 (5 bases each). CDR3 size: 15 residues. Germline V gives CDR1 LNHDA, CDR2 SQIVND (reference sequence). CDR3 DNA: TGTGCCGGTAGTCCGGGACCACGAGGCACCGGGGAGCTGTTTTTT. This encodes CAGSPGPRGTGELFF.

The sample holds many counts of this clonotype. V is TRBV7-9 and J is TRBJ1-2, with D uncertain. V shed 1 base and J shed 4 bases, with 7 bases lying between them. Germline V lookup: CDR1 SEHNR, CDR2 FQNEAQ (reference sequence). The CDR3 spans 13 residues. Here the CDR3 reads CASSLGDSYGYTF. In nucleotides, the CDR3 is TGTGCCAGCAGCTTAGGTGATTCCTATGGCTACACCTTC. Full variable domain (remainder filled in from reference TRBV7-9 and TRBJ1-2): DTGVSQNPRHKITKRGQNVTFRCDPISEHNRLYWYRQTLGQGPEFLTYFQNEAQLEKSRLLSDRFSAERPKGSFSTLEIQRTEQGDSAMYLCASSLGDSYGYTFGSGTRLTVV.

The chain links TRBV5-1 to TRBJ1-5, with D unresolved. V was shortened by 4 bases and J by 4 bases, with 15 bases between the two germline ends. The germline CDR1 and CDR2 sequences are SGHRS and YFSETQ. CDR3 length: 15 residues. CDR3 region: CASSIDGARNQPQHF. The CDR3 region has the DNA TGCGCCAGCAGCATCGACGGAGCGAGGAATCAGCCCCAGCATTTT.

This clonotype was seen a few times. The genes are TRBV29-1 and TRBJ1-2; D possibly corresponds to TRBD1 (6 bases). The CDR3 has 13 amino acids. Germline lookup yields CDR1 SQVTM and CDR2 ANQGSEA. The germline V and J ends were trimmed by 7 bases and 1 base, with 13 bases remaining between them. The CDR3 spells CSATLQGNYGYTF. CDR3 nucleotide sequence: TGCAGCGCTACACTACAGGGTAACTATGGCTACACCTTC.

The chain couples TRBV7-2 to TRBJ1-5; D is uncertain. Trimming left V 3 bases short and J 2 bases short, with 8 bases between. The CDR3 extends over 14 amino acids. Looked up from germline, CDR1 is SGHTA and CDR2 is FQGNSA. The CDR3 nucleotides are TGTGCCAGCAGCTTCCTGGGTCGCAATCAGCCCCAGCATTTT. It yields the protein CASSFLGRNQPQHF. Complete variable domain (other parts from reference TRBV7-2 and TRBJ1-5): GAGVSQSPSNKVTEKGKDVELRCDPISGHTALYWYRQSLGQGLEFLIYFQGNSAPDKSGLPSDRFSAERTGGSVSTLTIQRTQQEDSAVYLCASSFLGRNQPQHFGDGTRLSIL.

The CDR3, as DNA: TGTGCCAGCAGGAGCAGCGGGAGCTCCTACGAGCAGTACTTC. It is translated as CASRSSGSSYEQYF. V and J are TRBV5-4 and TRBJ2-7; 8 bases are a match to TRBD2. Germline CDR1 is SGHNT and CDR2 is YYREEE (reference sequence). V shed 5 bases and J 0 bases; nucleotides not matched to a gene: 4. The length of the CDR3 is 14 residues.

This clonotype has more than one count but fewer than ten. This chain links TRBV4-2 with TRBJ2-2, with 8 bases aligning to TRBD2. Germline V gene data show CDR1 as LGHNA and CDR2 as YNFKEQ. The CDR3 has 16 residues. After removal of 5 bases from V and 0 bases from J, the junction contained 5 bases not matched to a gene. The CDR3 DNA is TGTGCCAGCAGCTTTCCGGGACTAGCGAACACCGGGGAGCTGTTTTTT. Translation: CASSFPGLANTGELFF.

This chain uses TRBV29-1 with TRBJ1-2; possible D gene TRBD1, 5 bases. This CDR3 spans 14 amino acids. CDR1 and CDR2 from the germline V gene are SQVTM and ANQGSEA. The V end lost 5 bases, the J end lost 8 bases, and 21 bases lay between the germline ends. The CDR3 is CSVRGTVGVGGYTF. CDR3 coding DNA: TGCAGCGTTCGGGGGACCGTGGGGGTAGGGGGCTACACCTTC.

The chain recombines TRBV10-2 with TRBJ2-7; D gene unclear. Germline V gene sequence: CDR1 WSHSY, CDR2 SAAADI. The CDR3 is made up of 8 amino acids. Trimming shortened V by 2 bases and J by 12 bases, and 2 bases separated the two germline ends. Here the CDR3 reads CASSEMYF. CDR3 DNA: TGCGCCAGCAGTGAGATGTACTTC.

This clonotype was recorded at least ten times. The J gene is TRBJ1-2, the V gene TRBV2; D is undetermined. CDR1 is SNHLY and CDR2 is FYNNEI in the germline V gene. This CDR3 comprises 13 residues. V was cut by 8 bases and J by 2 bases, with 12 bases left in between. The CDR3, as DNA: TGTGCCAGCCCTACGGAGGGAAACTATGGCTACACCTTC. It is translated as CASPTEGNYGYTF.

This sequence joins TRBV2 and TRBJ2-5; unclear D gene. The CDR3 covers 16 residues. V lost 5 bases and J lost 1, with 17 bases in between. Germline CDR1 and CDR2: SNHLY and FYNNEI. CDR3 sequence (DNA): TGTGCCAGCAGTTCCCTTCGAGGCTATTCCCAAGAGACCCAGTACTTC. This codes for CASSSLRGYSQETQYF.

This chain uses TRBV10-3 with TRBJ2-7; D not certain. The CDR3 spans 13 residues. The V end was cut by 10 bases, the J end by 4 bases, with 17 bases between. Germline CDR1 ENHRY, CDR2 SYGVKD. The CDR3 DNA sequence: TGTGCCAGCTCACCAAGAAACATTTACGAGCAGTACTTC. Its translation: CASSPRNIYEQYF.